Described below is a single T cell receptor (beta chain) sequence and its context. No antigen is known for it. The record originates from a study of lymphopenia after photon versus proton radiotherapy. Study-wide findings and caveats: Photon-treated patients lost naive T cells and TCR diversity; proton-treated stayed stable. In patients who died, overall survival fell as post-nadir TCR diversity dropped more. After lymphocyte nadir, photon-treated repertoires showed oligoclonal expansion, especially CD8+ Temra.

V shed 6 bases, J shed 6 bases, and the junction held 12 bases outside the gene matches. The germline gives CDR1 SGHVS, CDR2 FQNEAQ. The CDR3 is 15 amino acids. Here immunoSEQ multiplex PCR was the method, and the copy in TCRdb shows in-frame clones only, minus some. The data hold some 41,000 clones, with approximately 81% observed a single time. The chain employs TRBV7-8 and TRBJ2-3; TRBD1 matches at 7 bases. Sequencing was performed on peripheral blood, taken from a patient treated with photon-based radiotherapy. This sequence originates from a man in his forties or fifties with gastric cancer. CDR3 in amino acids: CASRPTDRLADTQYF. CDR3 coding DNA: TGTGCCAGCAGACCGACGGACAGGTTGGCGGATACGCAGTATTTT.